A single sample is the source of the 19 T cell receptor beta chains below, sequenced in a study of cytomegalovirus exposure and HLA in healthy donors. PCR employed 60 Vbeta and 13 Jbeta primers. Measured with immunoSEQ multiplex PCR; TCRdb has only the in-frame clones, and not every one. The sample carries more than 60,000 clones, around four fifths recorded once. Sequences were obtained from PBMCs. The receptors here all came from a male donor in good health and CMV-seropositive.

This chain joins TRBV6-5 and TRBJ2-1, with TRBD2 matching 9 bases. V trimming: 1 base; J trimming: 6 bases; junction bases outside the gene matches: 7. The CDR3 runs to 16 residues. The germline gives CDR1 MNHEY, CDR2 SVGAGI. In DNA, the CDR3 is TGTGCCAGCAGTTACTTCGGCGGGGGGGCCAGCAATGAGCAGTTCTTC. It is translated as CASSYFGGGASNEQFF.

This sequence joins TRBV29-1 and TRBJ2-3; D is perhaps TRBD2 (6 bases). The ends were cut back, 4 bases at V and 0 bases at J, with 14 bases in the middle. The germline V gene has CDR1 SQVTM and CDR2 ANQGSEA. The CDR3 contains 15 residues. CDR3 in amino acids: CSVAGGIWSTDTQYF. The CDR3 region has the DNA TGCAGCGTTGCGGGCGGGATATGGAGCACAGATACGCAGTATTTT.

For this clone: Because the CDR3 is missing its conserved closing phenylalanine or tryptophan, this is likely a read error. The rearrangement links TRBV7-2 to TRBJ1-3, with TRBD1 as a possible D gene (5 bases). The germline CDR1 and CDR2 sequences are SGHTA and FQGNSA. This CDR3 comprises 15 residues. With 6 bases removed from V and 0 bases from J, the gap between germline ends came to 12 bases. The CDR3 sequence: CASSQGVSSGNTIYS. The CDR3, as DNA: TGTGCCAGCAGTCAAGGGGTGAGCTCTGGAAACACCATATATTCT.

The V gene is TRBV14, the J gene TRBJ2-5; D remains unclear. Trimming took off 1 base at V and 4 bases at J, with 16 bases between the two ends. This CDR3 spans 16 amino acids. Germline CDR1 reads SGHDN; CDR2 reads FVKESK. The CDR3 DNA is TGTGCCAGCAGCCAAGTGGAAGCGATTAGAGGAGAGACCCAGTACTTC. It yields the protein CASSQVEAIRGETQYF.

This chain uses TRBV2 with TRBJ1-2; 7 positions agree with TRBD1. CDR1 is SNHLY, CDR2 FYNNEI, per germline. The V segment lost 4 bases and the J segment 1 base; nucleotides outside the gene matches: 3. The CDR3 has 14 amino acids. The CDR3 region is CASSVRQGNYGYTF. The CDR3 DNA is TGTGCCAGCAGTGTGCGACAGGGTAACTATGGCTACACCTTC.

The V and J genes are TRBV5-1 and TRBJ2-1; TRBD2 matches at 8 bases. CDR3 length equals 17 residues. Germline V gives CDR1 SGHRS, CDR2 YFSETQ. Unmatched junction bases numbered 9, after V lost 0 bases and J lost 4 bases. Here the CDR3 DNA reads TGCGCCAGCAGCTTGGGGGGTGTGGCGGGGGGATACAATGAGCAGTTCTTC. Its protein product is CASSLGGVAGGYNEQFF. The variable domain in full, completed from reference TRBV5-1 and TRBJ2-1, reads KAGVTQTPRYLIKTRGQQVTLSCSPISGHRSVSWYQQTPGQGLQFLFEYFSETQRNKGNFPGRFSGRQFSNSRSEMNVSTLELGDSALYLCASSLGGVAGGYNEQFFGPGTRLTVL.

The chain links TRBV5-4 to TRBJ2-2; maybe TRBD1 (6 bases). There are 14 residues in the CDR3. V lost 5 bases to trimming and J lost 4 bases, with 12 bases between them. Germline-derived CDR1 and CDR2 are SGHNT and YYREEE (reference sequence). This CDR3 reads CASRFGGGTGELFF. The CDR3 region has the DNA TGTGCCAGCAGGTTTGGGGGCGGCACCGGGGAGCTGTTTTTT.

This clone showed up just a few times. The CDR3 loop reads CASSLVPSFGTEAFF. CDR3 in DNA: TGTGCCAGCAGCTTAGTCCCATCCTTCGGCACTGAAGCTTTCTTT. The chain is built from TRBV7-2 and TRBJ1-1; the D is unclear. The ends were cut back, 1 base at V and 4 bases at J, with 13 bases in the middle. The CDR3 extends over 15 amino acids. The germline V gene encodes CDR1 SGHTA and CDR2 FQGNSA.

V and J are TRBV7-9 and TRBJ1-1, with a weak D call TRBD1 (6 bases). Trimming removed 7 bases at V and 12 bases at J, with 18 bases between. Germline loops: CDR1 SEHNR, CDR2 FQNEAQ (reference sequence). The length of the CDR3 is 12 residues. CDR3 sequence reads: CASNSVEGGTFF. The CDR3 bases are TGTGCCAGCAACTCGGTGGAGGGGGGGACTTTCTTT.

The V call is TRBV4-2, the J call TRBJ2-1; possibly TRBD1 for D (7 bases). CDR3 size: 16 residues. CDR1 and CDR2 from the germline V gene are LGHNA and YNFKEQ. V was clipped by 1 base and J by 1 base, with 11 bases between them. The CDR3 loop is CASSQASGGSYNEQFF. For the CDR3, the DNA is TGTGCCAGCAGCCAAGCGTCAGGGGGGTCCTACAATGAGCAGTTCTTC.

The chain combines TRBV5-8 with TRBJ1-6; a possible D gene is TRBD1 (6 bases). The length of the CDR3 is 17 residues. Trimming took 1 base from V and 3 from J, leaving 14 bases between them. CDR1 and CDR2 from the germline V gene are SGHTS and YDEGEE. The CDR3 reads CASSLPSGTHYNSPLHF. CDR3 nucleotides: TGTGCCAGCAGCTTGCCCTCTGGGACACACTATAATTCACCCCTCCACTTT.

The chain combines TRBV25-1 with TRBJ1-2; possibly TRBD1 for D (6 bases). The germline V gene has CDR1 MGHDK and CDR2 SYGVNS. This CDR3 has 15 residues. Trimming shortened V by 2 bases and J by 3 bases, and 13 bases separated the two germline ends. The CDR3, as DNA: TGTGCCAGCAGTGAAGCCGGGACATTTCACTATGGCTACACCTTC. Its protein product is CASSEAGTFHYGYTF.

This clone appeared once. The chain employs TRBV10-3 and TRBJ2-1; 8 positions agree with TRBD1. Germline CDR1 and CDR2: ENHRY and SYGVKD. J was trimmed by 3 bases and V by 8 bases; bases with no gene match: 12. The CDR3 spans 16 residues. As DNA, the CDR3 is TGTGCCATCGGAACCTCCGGGACAGGACTCTACAATGAGCAGTTCTTC. The encoded protein is CAIGTSGTGLYNEQFF.

In its sample, this clone was seen a few times. The chain combines TRBV25-1 with TRBJ1-6; tentatively, D is TRBD1 (5 bases). The CDR3 loop spans 15 amino acids. The V gene's germline CDR1 is MGHDK and CDR2 SYGVNS. V was shortened by 0 bases and J by 4 bases, with 7 bases between the two germline ends. The CDR3 sequence: CASSEYRGYNSPLHF. The CDR3 DNA sequence: TGTGCCAGCAGTGAATATCGGGGGTATAATTCACCCCTCCACTTT.

The chain links TRBV2 to TRBJ2-1, with a tentative D call TRBD2 (6 bases). The germline gives CDR1 SNHLY, CDR2 FYNNEI. This CDR3 comprises 17 residues. Trimming left V 0 bases short and J 0 bases short, with 12 bases between. CDR3 in amino acids: CASSEADGGSSYNEQFF. The CDR3 nucleotides read TGTGCCAGCAGTGAAGCGGACGGGGGTAGCTCCTACAATGAGCAGTTCTTC.

The chain has TRBV4-3 and TRBJ2-2, with D uncertain. Germline V gives CDR1 LGHNA, CDR2 YSLEER. This CDR3 spans 15 amino acids. V was cut by 0 bases and J by 3 bases, with 8 bases left in between. CDR3 bases: TGCGCCAGCAGCCAAGATTCTCCTCACACCGGGGAGCTGTTTTTT. Encoded protein: CASSQDSPHTGELFF.

CDR3 coding DNA: TGCAGTGCTGCGCGGTACGAGCAGTACTTC. Translated: CSAARYEQYF. The chain recombines TRBV20-1 with TRBJ2-7; the D is unclear. The CDR3 spans 10 residues. Germline V gives CDR1 DFQATT, CDR2 SNEGSKA (reference sequence). V shed 5 bases and J shed 4 bases, with 6 bases lying between them.

The chain uses TRBV7-2 and TRBJ1-5; 10 positions agree with TRBD1. V lost 5 bases, J lost 4 bases, and 5 bases stayed unmatched. Germline CDR1 is SGHTA and CDR2 is FQGNSA. CDR3 size: 15 residues. CDR3 residues: CASSARDRGNQPQHF. CDR3 in DNA: TGTGCCAGCAGCGCCCGGGACAGGGGTAATCAGCCCCAGCATTTT.

This rearrangement joins TRBV2 to TRBJ2-2; unclear D gene. V dropped 2 bases and J dropped 11 bases, with 15 bases sitting between them. The CDR3 loop spans 14 amino acids. Germline values: CDR1 SNHLY, CDR2 FYNNEI. The CDR3: CASSESWAMVELFF. The CDR3 region has the DNA TGTGCCAGCAGTGAAAGCTGGGCCATGGTTGAGCTGTTTTTT. Together with reference TRBV2 and TRBJ2-2, the CDR3 gives the full variable domain: EPEVTQTPSHQVTQMGQEVILRCVPISNHLYFYWYRQILGQKVEFLVSFYNNEISEKSEIFDDQFSVERPDGSNFTLKIRSTKLEDSAMYFCASSESWAMVELFFGEGSRLTVL.